This TCR beta chain came from a study of OX40 agonist ivuxolimab in advanced cancers. Findings of the study overall: Fewer expanded clones were found on average in CD4+ than in CD8+ T cells.

Turning to this clone: Its antigen is not identified.

Data came from immunoSEQ multiplex PCR; TCRdb stores just in-frame clones and leaves some out. Of tens of thousands of clones in the sample, more than 75% were seen once. The source of this sequence is an adult with an advanced solid tumor such as melanoma, head and neck, liver or kidney cancer. Sequences were derived from CD4+ or CD8+ T cells sorted from blood, sampled in a trial of the OX40 agonist ivuxolimab.

As DNA, the CDR3 is TGTGCCAGCAGCCAAGACCTTGGGAACTCCTACAATGAGCAGTTCTTC. Encoded protein: CASSQDLGNSYNEQFF. The rearrangement joins TRBV14 to TRBJ2-1, with D unresolved. Trimming took off 0 bases at V and 0 bases at J, with 9 bases between the two ends. CDR3 length: 16 residues. Per germline, CDR1 SGHDN and CDR2 FVKESK.